This T cell receptor (beta chain) was sequenced in a study of CD8+ T cells in alopecia areata. As for treatment: oral pan-JAK inhibitor, 5-10 mg twice daily. The CDR3 extends over 16 amino acids. V lost 4 bases to trimming and J lost 2 bases; unmatched junction nucleotides: 9. Germline assignment: CDR1 SGHAT and CDR2 FQNNGV. Reverse transcription of extracted RNA yielded cDNA, which provided the sequencing template. Here immunoSEQ multiplex PCR was the method, and the copy in TCRdb shows in-frame clones only, minus some. The sample has fewer than 250,000 clones, more than 55% seen once. The sequenced sample was CD4+ T cells sorted from blood, obtained at week 4, from a patient treated with tofacitinib. The sequence derives from a human donor with alopecia areata. The chain uses TRBV11-2 and TRBJ2-3; 7 bases agree with TRBD2. This CDR3 reads CASSSLGLAATDTQYF. The CDR3, as DNA: TGTGCCAGCAGCTCCCTGGGCCTAGCGGCCACAGATACGCAGTATTTT.